This T cell receptor beta chain was sequenced in a study of blood T cell repertoires in COVID-19. This clone was counted a few times. In the study's own analysis: Estimation of nucleated cell counts relied on the amplification of reference gene primers. Sequencing used immunoSEQ multiplex PCR; TCRdb keeps in-frame clones, though not all of them. The V and J calls and clone size are taken from that table; D and trimming were inferred from the DNA. The sample contains over 60,000 clones, about 80% of which appear only once. J was trimmed by 6 bases and V by 0 bases; bases with no gene match: 4. The CDR3 totals 15 residues. Germline CDR1 reads MNHEY; CDR2 reads SVGEGT.

Sample: peripheral blood. This TCR derives from a woman of 80 years or more with acute or convalescent COVID-19. The chain couples TRBV6-2 or TRBV6-3 to TRBJ2-2; 7 positions match TRBD1. The CDR3 DNA reads TGTGCCAGCAGTTACTCCCTGGACAGGCCCGGGGAGCTGTTTTTT. Its translation is CASSYSLDRPGELFF.